The entry that follows covers one T cell receptor (beta chain) sequence. The entry originates in a study of blood T cell repertoires in COVID-19. Study-level information: Italy, Spain and the United States were the sources of the convalescent and acute COVID-19 samples. From T cells, B-cell-depleted T cells, or PBMCs came the material, which was cDNA or gDNA.

Trimming pared 7 bases from V and 7 bases from J, leaving 16 bases between. The CDR3 contains 13 residues. As originally analysed: Reference gene primer amplification gave nucleated cell count estimates. The protocol was immunoSEQ multiplex PCR, while the TCRdb copy is restricted to in-frame clones and leaves out a portion. The DNA gave D and trimming, while V, J and clone size come from that table. The sample yields about 210,000 clones, roughly nine tenths seen once. The sequenced material came from peripheral blood. This clonotype was sampled from a man in his thirties or forties with acute or convalescent COVID-19. The V and J genes are TRBV12-3 or TRBV12-4 and TRBJ1-1; perhaps TRBD1 as D (6 bases). In DNA, the CDR3 is TGTGCCAGCACCGCGAGGGGGGGGCTTGAAGCTTTCTTT. Its protein product is CASTARGGLEAFF.